The 23 T cell receptor beta chains reported below all come from one sample, sequenced in a study of blood T cells in healthy people across ages. Primers used in a second PCR of about 7 to 11 cycles were a sample-barcoded 5' primer and a J-beta primer mix. MiXCR, run by TCRdb on the 5' RACE reads, gives a single entry per CDR3 protein. The data show around 580,000 distinct CDR3 sequences, less than 60% seen once. The sample consisted of blood. These receptors came from a man at least 80 years old in good health.

As for this clonotype: A read error may be the cause here, since a much bigger clone is one base away. The gene calls are TRBV6-2 or TRBV6-3 and TRBJ2-7; a weak D match, TRBD1 (5 bases). The germline V gene has CDR1 MNHEY and CDR2 SVGEGT. The CDR3 has 14 amino acids. In DNA form, the CDR3 reads TGTGCCAGCAGTCGACAGTCCCTTTTCTACGGGCAGTACTTC. It translates to CASSRQSLFYGQYF.

The genes are TRBV15 and TRBJ2-3; no definite D call. Trimming cost V 0 bases and J 0 bases, with 10 bases left between them. Germline lookup yields CDR1 LNHNV and CDR2 YYDKDF (reference sequence). The CDR3 consists of 16 residues. The CDR3 protein is CATSRDLQASTDTQYF. In DNA form, the CDR3 reads TGTGCCACCAGCAGAGATCTGCAGGCAAGCACAGATACGCAGTATTTT.

In its sample, this clonotype was seen a few times. The chain is built from TRBV5-1 and TRBJ2-2; the match to TRBD2 covers 10 bases. CDR1 SGHRS and CDR2 YFSETQ come from the germline V gene. The CDR3 contains 15 residues. The trim removed 6 bases at V and 4 bases at J, leaving 6 bases unmatched. The CDR3, as DNA: TGCGCCAGCACACTAGCGGGATTCTCCACCGGGGAGCTGTTTTTT. Its protein product is CASTLAGFSTGELFF.

This clonotype was observed many times. The chain links TRBV6-6 to TRBJ1-4, with 9 bases aligning to TRBD1. CDR1 is MNHNY, CDR2 SVGAGI, per germline (reference sequence). This CDR3 has 15 amino acids. V was pared by 6 bases and J by 8 bases, with 10 bases of the junction left unmatched. DNA for the CDR3: TGTGCCAGCAGGGTGAGCCGGGACAGGGTCGAAAAACTGTTTTTT. This sequence encodes CASRVSRDRVEKLFF.

This clonotype was found a few times. The J gene is TRBJ2-7, the V gene TRBV20-1, with TRBD2 as a possible D gene (5 bases). Per germline, CDR1 DFQATT and CDR2 SNEGSKA (reference sequence). The CDR3 consists of 13 residues. Trimming took off 2 bases at V and 3 bases at J, with 11 bases between the two ends. Written as DNA, the CDR3 is TGCAGTGCTAGACTAACTAGTGTCTACGAGCAGTACTTC. Its protein product is CSARLTSVYEQYF.

The rearrangement uses TRBV6-5 and TRBJ2-3; perhaps D is TRBD1 or TRBD2 (5 bases each). The CDR3 has 14 residues. Trimming shortened V by 5 bases and J by 2 bases, and 11 bases separated the two germline ends. Germline assignment: CDR1 MNHEY and CDR2 SVGAGI. The CDR3 nucleotides are TGTGCCAGCAGTGATGGGGACGACACAGATACGCAGTATTTT. Translation: CASSDGDDTDTQYF.

This clonotype was detected only once. V and J are TRBV6-5 and TRBJ1-5, with 9 bases lining up with TRBD1. Germline V gives CDR1 MNHEY, CDR2 SVGAGI. V shed 2 bases and J 2 bases; nucleotides not matched to a gene: 10. This CDR3 region has 18 residues. CDR3 DNA: TGTGCCAGCAGTTACACCGGGACAGGGTTTGGGCGCAATCAGCCCCAGCATTTT. This gives the protein CASSYTGTGFGRNQPQHF.

This chain connects TRBV27 to TRBJ1-2, with D perhaps TRBD1 (6 bases). Germline lookup yields CDR1 MNHEY and CDR2 SMNVEV (reference sequence). Trimming removed 5 bases at V and 8 bases at J, with 18 bases between. This CDR3 has 14 amino acids. This CDR3 is CASSPGAISGGYTF. CDR3 coding DNA: TGTGCCAGCAGTCCGGGGGCCATTTCGGGAGGCTACACCTTC.

The chain employs TRBV24-1 and TRBJ2-1; 8 nucleotides agree with TRBD1. J lost 8 bases, V lost 12 bases, and 14 bases had no gene match. The CDR3 runs to 14 residues. CDR1 and CDR2 from the germline V gene are KGHDR and SFDVKD. The CDR3, as DNA: TGTGCCGTTTCCGGGACAGGCCCTCCCGATGAGCAGTTCTTC. It is translated as CAVSGTGPPDEQFF.

This chain connects TRBV12-3 or TRBV12-4 to TRBJ2-7; 8 bases line up with TRBD1. V gave up 5 bases and J gave up 8 bases; unmatched junction bases: 5. The CDR3 extends over 12 amino acids. CDR3 DNA sequence: TGTGCCAGCAGTCAGGACAGGGCAAAGCAGTACTTC. Translation gives CASSQDRAKQYF.

The gene calls are TRBV6-5 and TRBJ1-5; weak D call: TRBD1 (5 bases). CDR1 and CDR2 (germline): MNHEY, SVGAGI. CDR3 length equals 14 residues. Between the trimmed V and J ends, which lost 4 bases and 3 bases, there was a span of 10 bases. CDR3 in amino acids: CASSFGGLNQPQHF. The CDR3, as DNA: TGTGCCAGCAGTTTCGGGGGACTCAATCAGCCCCAGCATTTT.

V usage is TRBV29-1 and J usage is TRBJ2-5; D uncertain. The germline CDR1 and CDR2 sequences are SQVTM and ANQGSEA. Trimming took 8 bases from V and 5 from J, leaving 15 bases between them. The CDR3 extends over 12 amino acids. The CDR3 sequence: CSSKVLQETQYF. The CDR3 DNA is TGCAGCTCGAAGGTACTTCAGGAGACCCAGTACTTC.

The V gene is TRBV7-9, the J gene TRBJ2-3; no clear D. The CDR3 totals 16 residues. Germline values: CDR1 SEHNR, CDR2 FQNEAQ (reference sequence). V was shortened by 2 bases and J by 0 bases, with 12 bases between the two germline ends. CDR3 coding DNA: TGTGCCAGCAGCTTAAGGTCAGACGCTAGCACAGATACGCAGTATTTT. Its protein product is CASSLRSDASTDTQYF. Together with reference TRBV7-9 and TRBJ2-3, the CDR3 gives the full variable domain: DTGVSQNPRHKITKRGQNVTFRCDPISEHNRLYWYRQTLGQGPEFLTYFQNEAQLEKSRLLSDRFSAERPKGSFSTLEIQRTEQGDSAMYLCASSLRSDASTDTQYFGPGTRLTVL.

This clonotype was seen more than once but under ten times. A much larger clone sits a single nucleotide away, making a read error possible. The genes are TRBV6-5 and TRBJ1-2, with 7 nucleotides matching TRBD1. The CDR3 is made up of 13 amino acids. J was trimmed by 7 bases and V by 6 bases; bases with no gene match: 8. Looked up from germline, CDR1 is MNHEY and CDR2 is SVGAGI. The CDR3 loop is CASRARQGSGYTF. In DNA form, the CDR3 reads TGTGCCAGCAGAGCCCGACAGGGAAGTGGCTACACCTTC.

The chain couples TRBV27 to TRBJ1-5; D may be TRBD1 (6 bases). Germline CDR1 MNHEY, CDR2 SMNVEV (reference sequence). This CDR3 has 18 residues. The V end was cut by 1 base, the J end by 5 bases, with 21 bases between. The CDR3 sequence is CASSLWGGGDGDDQPQHF. The CDR3 bases are TGTGCCAGCAGTTTATGGGGCGGGGGCGACGGGGACGATCAGCCCCAGCATTTT.

This clonotype was observed a single time. This chain connects TRBV5-1 to TRBJ2-7, with D possibly called TRBD1 or TRBD2 (6 bases each). Gene TRBJ2-5 matches the end of the DNA better, so the J call may be wrong. This CDR3 has 15 residues. Germline CDR1 and CDR2: SGHRS and YFSETQ. The CDR3 DNA reads as TGCGCCAGCAGCTTGTGGGGGGCCGGGGGAGAGACCCAGTACTTC. Amino acid sequence: CASSLWGAGGETQYF.

This clonotype was seen at least ten times. The chain is built from TRBV6-5 and TRBJ2-7, with 7 bases lining up with TRBD1. From germline, CDR1 is MNHEY and CDR2 SVGAGI. CDR3 size: 15 residues. Unmatched junction bases numbered 8, after V lost 2 bases and J lost 4 bases. CDR3 in DNA: TGTGCCAGCAGTTACACACCGACAGGGACGTACGAGCAGTACTTC. Its translation is CASSYTPTGTYEQYF.

Here the CDR3 DNA reads TGTGCTAGTGGTGGGTCCGGGTCTAACTACAATGAGCAGTTCTTC. It encodes CASGGSGSNYNEQFF. The chain joins TRBV12-5 to TRBJ2-1; D is uncertain. Germline lookup yields CDR1 LGHNT and CDR2 FRNRAP. This CDR3 has 15 residues. V shed 5 bases and J shed 3 bases, with 14 bases lying between them.

V is TRBV18 and J is TRBJ2-5, with TRBD1 matching over 8 bases. Unmatched junction bases numbered 6, after V lost 3 bases and J lost 3 bases. The CDR3 totals 15 residues. Germline lookup yields CDR1 KGHSH and CDR2 LQKENI. The CDR3 region has the DNA TGTGCCAGCTCACCCCGGACAGGGCCTGAAGAGACCCAGTACTTC. Protein sequence: CASSPRTGPEETQYF.

This clonotype has only a few counts. The rearrangement joins TRBV6-2 or TRBV6-3 to TRBJ2-1, with unresolved D. V dropped 5 bases and J dropped 8 bases, with 10 bases sitting between them. Germline CDR1 and CDR2: MNHEY and SVGEGT. The CDR3 has 12 residues. CDR3 DNA: TGTGCCAGCAGTGCGATATTCGATGAGCAGTTCTTC. It codes for CASSAIFDEQFF.

The rearrangement joins TRBV28 to TRBJ2-6; tentatively, D is TRBD2 (5 bases). Trimming pared 1 base from V and 2 bases from J, leaving 9 bases between. The germline gives CDR1 MDHEN, CDR2 SYDVKM. CDR3 length: 16 residues. This CDR3 reads CASSLFAGAGANVLTF. DNA for the CDR3: TGTGCCAGCAGTTTATTTGCGGGTGCTGGGGCCAACGTCCTGACTTTC.

This chain joins TRBV20-1 and TRBJ1-1; maybe TRBD1 (6 bases). The CDR3 sequence is 16 residues long. With 5 bases removed from V and 0 bases from J, the gap between germline ends came to 19 bases. CDR1 is DFQATT, CDR2 SNEGSKA, per germline (reference sequence). The CDR3 spells CSAQKAGGYLNTEAFF. CDR3 DNA sequence: TGCAGTGCTCAAAAGGCGGGGGGCTACCTGAACACTGAAGCTTTCTTT.

This clonotype was picked up many times. The rearrangement links TRBV6-6 to TRBJ2-3, with 9 bases matching TRBD1. The CDR3 totals 14 residues. Trimming cost V 5 bases and J 2 bases; bases outside gene matches: 2. Germline CDR1 MNHNY, CDR2 SVGAGI (reference sequence). This CDR3 reads CASSRDRATDTQYF. The CDR3 nucleotides read TGTGCCAGCAGTCGGGACAGGGCCACAGATACGCAGTATTTT.